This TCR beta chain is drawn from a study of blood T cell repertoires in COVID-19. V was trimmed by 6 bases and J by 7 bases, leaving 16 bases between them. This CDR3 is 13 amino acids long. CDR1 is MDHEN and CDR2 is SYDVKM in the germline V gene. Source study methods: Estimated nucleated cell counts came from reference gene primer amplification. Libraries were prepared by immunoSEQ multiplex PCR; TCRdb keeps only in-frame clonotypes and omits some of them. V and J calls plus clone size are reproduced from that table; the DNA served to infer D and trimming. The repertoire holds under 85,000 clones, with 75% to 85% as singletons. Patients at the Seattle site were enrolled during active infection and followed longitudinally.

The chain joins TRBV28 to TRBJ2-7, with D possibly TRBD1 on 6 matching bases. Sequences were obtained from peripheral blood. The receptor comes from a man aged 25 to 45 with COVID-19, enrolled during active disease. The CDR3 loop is CASRLQGDGEQYF. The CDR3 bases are TGTGCCAGCAGACTACAGGGAGATGGGGAGCAGTACTTC.